This T cell receptor beta chain was recorded in a study of Tregs in tolerant kidney transplant recipients. Study-wide results and caveats: Activated donor B cell expansion appeared to reveal the most relevant donor-specific TCRbeta repertoire. Few patients were studied, so findings need validation in larger groups.

CD4+CD25+CD127- Tregs, CD4+CD25- non-Tregs, CD4 and CD8 cells were sorted. Sequencing used immunoSEQ multiplex PCR; TCRdb keeps in-frame clones, though not all of them. The sample lists roughly 250,000 clones; 84% were seen once. As regards this clone: Antigen specificity is unknown.

Trimming removed 6 bases from V and 1 base from J, with 13 bases in between. The CDR3 consists of 14 residues. From germline, CDR1 is SNHLY and CDR2 FYNNEI. The sample was CD4+ T cells from blood. The sequence was collected from a human donor in good health. The J gene is TRBJ2-7, the V gene TRBV2; D might be TRBD1 (5 bases). CDR3 loop: CASRYETASYEQYF. The CDR3 DNA sequence: TGTGCCAGCAGATATGAGACAGCTTCCTACGAGCAGTACTTC.